What follows are 32 T cell receptor beta chains derived from one specimen sequenced in a study of T cell responses to AZD1222 COVID-19 vaccine. The repertoire was sequenced with immunoSEQ multiplex PCR; TCRdb's copy has only in-frame clones and lacks some. The sample lists 50,000 to 65,000 clones, around 89% occurring once. The specimen comprised peripheral blood, sampled 28 days after the second AZD1222 dose. Receptors originate from an adult who received the AZD1222 COVID-19 vaccine.

This clone was seen only once. V gene TRBV19 combines with J gene TRBJ2-2; 9 bases agree with TRBD2. With 7 bases clipped from V and 0 bases from J, the junction kept 6 bases outside the gene matches. This CDR3 has 16 amino acids. CDR1 and CDR2 from the germline V gene are LNHDA and SQIVND (reference sequence). CDR3 sequence: CASTLAGVANTGELFF. The CDR3 region has the DNA TGTGCCAGTACCTTAGCGGGAGTCGCGAACACCGGGGAGCTGTTTTTT. The full variable domain, with the rest looked up from reference TRBV19 and TRBJ2-2, is DGGITQSPKYLFRKEGQNVTLSCEQNLNHDAMYWYRQDPGQGLRLIYYSQIVNDFQKGDIAEGYSVSREKKESFPLTVTSAQKNPTAFYLCASTLAGVANTGELFFGEGSRLTVL.

The gene calls are TRBV11-2 and TRBJ2-7; 9 positions agree with TRBD2. Germline V gene sequence: CDR1 SGHAT, CDR2 FQNNGV. Germline trimming cut 2 bases from V and 4 bases from J; bases unmatched to any gene: 3. The CDR3 sequence is 14 residues long. CDR3 region: CASSLLAGRYEQYF. Written as DNA, the CDR3 is TGTGCCAGCAGCTTACTAGCGGGAAGATACGAGCAGTACTTC.

The rearrangement links TRBV10-1 to TRBJ2-1; TRBD2 agrees at 15 bases. The length of the CDR3 is 15 residues. V shed 9 bases, J shed 6 bases, and the junction held 6 bases outside the gene matches. Germline assignment: CDR1 WNHNN and CDR2 SYGVQD (reference sequence). CDR3: CARTGLAGGSNEQFF. Here the CDR3 DNA reads TGCGCCAGGACGGGACTAGCGGGAGGTAGCAATGAGCAGTTCTTC.

A few counts support this clone. The chain links TRBV13 to TRBJ1-1; 11 nucleotides match TRBD1. The ends lost 3 bases at V and 0 bases at J; junction bases unmatched: 3. From germline, CDR1 is PRHDT and CDR2 FYEKMQ (reference sequence). This CDR3 comprises 16 residues. CDR3 protein: CASSFRDRGMNTEAFF. In DNA form, the CDR3 reads TGTGCCAGCAGCTTTCGGGACAGGGGGATGAACACTGAAGCTTTCTTT.

This clone was seen just once. The chain is built from TRBV28 and TRBJ1-4; 11 bases align to TRBD1. The CDR3 is 15 residues long. Germline V gene sequence: CDR1 MDHEN, CDR2 SYDVKM. V gave up 5 bases and J gave up 7 bases; unmatched junction bases: 6. CDR3 in DNA: TGTGCCAGCAGTACAACCGGGACAGGGGGTGAAAAACTGTTTTTT. Its protein product is CASSTTGTGGEKLFF.

The chain is built from TRBV6-2 or TRBV6-3 and TRBJ1-2; D gene uncertain. In germline, CDR1 is MNHEY, CDR2 SVGEGT. Trimming removed 5 bases at V and 4 bases at J, with 14 bases between. The CDR3 runs to 14 residues. DNA of the CDR3: TGTGCCAGCAGTCCCTCGAGCAGAACCTATGGCTACACCTTC. Its translation: CASSPSSRTYGYTF.

This rearrangement joins TRBV6-1 to TRBJ1-1, with 8 bases lining up with TRBD1. Losses at the gene ends were 3 bases for V and 1 base for J; bases not matched to a gene: 4. The length of the CDR3 is 15 residues. The germline V gene encodes CDR1 MNHNS and CDR2 SASEGT. The CDR3 DNA reads TGTGCCAGCAGTGAGGACAGGGTCCAGAACACTGAAGCTTTCTTT. Its protein is CASSEDRVQNTEAFF.

The chain has TRBV2 and TRBJ2-7, with 7 bases aligning to TRBD2. This CDR3 spans 15 amino acids. The germline CDR1 and CDR2 sequences are SNHLY and FYNNEI. Trimming removed 6 bases from V and 3 bases from J; junction bases left unmatched: 11. The CDR3 loop is CASRGLASGIYEQYF. CDR3 bases: TGTGCCAGCAGGGGGCTGGCTAGCGGAATCTACGAGCAGTACTTC.

V and J are TRBV18 and TRBJ1-4; D is undetermined. The CDR3 is 17 residues long. Per the germline V gene, CDR1 is KGHSH and CDR2 is LQKENI. The germline V and J ends were trimmed by 3 bases and 1 base, with 15 bases remaining between them. The CDR3 region is CASSPAGGRGTNEKLFF. CDR3 DNA sequence: TGTGCCAGCTCACCTGCCGGAGGGAGAGGAACTAATGAAAAACTGTTTTTT.

V usage is TRBV4-1 and J usage is TRBJ2-1; tentative D call: TRBD2 (6 bases). V dropped 4 bases and J dropped 9 bases, with 13 bases sitting between them. Germline V gives CDR1 MGHRA, CDR2 YSYEKL. The CDR3 runs to 13 residues. CDR3 nucleotides: TGCGCCAGCAGCCGCCTACTAGCCGGTGAGCAGTTCTTC. Translating gives CASSRLLAGEQFF.

A few counts support this clone. The chain employs TRBV7-6 and TRBJ2-7; 7 bases agree with TRBD1. This CDR3 is 15 amino acids long. J gave up 3 bases and V 5 bases, and 10 bases lay outside the gene matches. CDR1 and CDR2 (germline): SGHVS, FNYEAQ. Written as DNA, the CDR3 is TGTGCCAGCAGCCTACTGACAGGGAACCTCTACGAGCAGTACTTC. Encoded protein: CASSLLTGNLYEQYF.

The CDR3 reads CSVVTSGNTIYF. The CDR3 DNA is TGCAGCGTTGTTACCTCTGGAAACACCATATATTTT. The chain recombines TRBV29-1 with TRBJ1-3; D is unresolved. Between the trimmed V and J ends, which lost 4 bases and 0 bases, there was a span of 4 bases. This CDR3 comprises 12 residues. Germline V lookup: CDR1 SQVTM, CDR2 ANQGSEA.

V is TRBV27 and J is TRBJ2-7; D is possibly TRBD2 (6 bases). There are 14 residues in the CDR3. Trimming shortened V by 5 bases and J by 4 bases, and 15 bases separated the two germline ends. Germline loops: CDR1 MNHEY, CDR2 SMNVEV (reference sequence). CDR3 protein: CASSPAGPFYEQYF. The DNA of the CDR3 is TGTGCCAGCAGTCCAGCGGGCCCTTTTTACGAGCAGTACTTC.

The genes are TRBV30 and TRBJ1-3, with D possibly TRBD1 on 5 matching bases. Trimming left V 4 bases short and J 0 bases short, with 16 bases between. Per the germline V gene, CDR1 is GTSNPN and CDR2 is SVGIG (reference sequence). This CDR3 spans 16 amino acids. The CDR3 protein is CAWTHYRGSSGNTIYF. The DNA for the CDR3 is TGTGCCTGGACACATTACCGGGGGAGCTCTGGAAACACCATATATTTT.

V is TRBV4-3 and J is TRBJ2-7, with TRBD2 matching 7 bases. Germline values: CDR1 LGHNA, CDR2 YSLEER. The CDR3 has 15 amino acids. The junction had 7 bases not matched to a gene; V was cut back by 0 bases and J by 5 bases. The CDR3, as DNA: TGCGCCAGCAGCCAAGATCGGGGGGAGTGGAACGAGCAGTACTTC. This gives the protein CASSQDRGEWNEQYF.

A single count supports this clone. The V gene is TRBV19, the J gene TRBJ1-5, with D unclear. The V gene lost 7 bases and the J gene lost 9 bases, with 19 bases spanning the gap. The V gene's germline CDR1 is LNHDA and CDR2 SQIVND (reference sequence). This CDR3 spans 14 amino acids. In DNA form, the CDR3 reads TGTGCCAGTATGGAGGAGAGAGGGATTTGGCCCCAGCATTTT. This codes for CASMEERGIWPQHF. Full variable domain (remainder filled in from reference TRBV19 and TRBJ1-5): DGGITQSPKYLFRKEGQNVTLSCEQNLNHDAMYWYRQDPGQGLRLIYYSQIVNDFQKGDIAEGYSVSREKKESFPLTVTSAQKNPTAFYLCASMEERGIWPQHFGDGTRLSIL.

This clone has more than one count but fewer than ten. The J gene is TRBJ1-6, the V gene TRBV19; the D gene is possibly TRBD1 (6 bases). The CDR3 sequence is 15 residues long. The V end was cut by 6 bases, the J end by 8 bases, with 17 bases between. Germline values: CDR1 LNHDA, CDR2 SQIVND (reference sequence). Written as DNA, the CDR3 is TGTGCCAGTAGCTCGACAGGTAACCCGGATTCACCCCTCCACTTT. Protein: CASSSTGNPDSPLHF.

This sequence joins TRBV19 and TRBJ2-1; D is possibly TRBD2 (5 bases). CDR1 LNHDA and CDR2 SQIVND come from the germline V gene (reference sequence). Trimming pared 5 bases from V and 7 bases from J, leaving 18 bases between. The CDR3 has 15 amino acids. CDR3 DNA: TGTGCCAGTAGTGCACCCGGGCGAGCGGAGAATGAGCAGTTCTTC. This codes for CASSAPGRAENEQFF.

The chain employs TRBV24-1 and TRBJ2-2; 11 bases align to TRBD2. With V trimmed by 7 bases and J by 8 bases, 5 bases remained unmatched. The CDR3 sequence is 14 residues long. The germline V gene has CDR1 KGHDR and CDR2 SFDVKD. CDR3 DNA sequence: TGTGCCACCAGGACTAGCGGGGAGGCTGGGGAGCTGTTTTTT. Residues: CATRTSGEAGELFF.

The chain combines TRBV4-2 with TRBJ2-2; D gene uncertain. The CDR3 has 17 amino acids. The V and J ends lost 4 bases and 0 bases respectively, with 15 bases between them. CDR1 and CDR2 from the germline V gene are LGHNA and YNFKEQ. CDR3 sequence (DNA): TGTGCCAGCAGCCCCAGAGTTGGCGCGGCGAACACCGGGGAGCTGTTTTTT. Translating it yields CASSPRVGAANTGELFF.

The V gene is TRBV12-3 or TRBV12-4, the J gene TRBJ1-2; 7 nucleotides line up with TRBD1. V lost 1 base, J lost 8 bases, and 4 bases stayed unmatched. CDR3 length: 13 amino acids. The CDR3 DNA reads as TGTGCCAGCAGTTTAGACGACAGGGTCGGCTACACCTTC. Protein product: CASSLDDRVGYTF.

The V and J genes are TRBV10-2 and TRBJ1-2, with 9 bases identical to TRBD1. This CDR3 is built from 13 residues. Trimming at V came to 5 bases and at J to 5 bases, leaving 3 bases not matched to a gene. Germline V gene data show CDR1 as WSHSY and CDR2 as SAAADI. This CDR3 is CASSTGGAYGYTF. In DNA, the CDR3 is TGCGCCAGCAGTACAGGGGGCGCGTATGGCTACACCTTC.

The sample holds one count of this clone. The chain recombines TRBV2 with TRBJ2-7; 7 bases align to TRBD1. The CDR3 covers 14 residues. Germline loops: CDR1 SNHLY, CDR2 FYNNEI. V was clipped by 2 bases and J by 3 bases; unmatched bases: 4. CDR3 DNA sequence: TGTGCCAGCAGTGAACGTAGACAGGGCTACGAGCAGTACTTC. This encodes CASSERRQGYEQYF.

The V gene is TRBV19, the J gene TRBJ1-5; 12 bases line up with TRBD1. The CDR3 is made up of 17 amino acids. Losses at the gene ends were 10 bases for V and 1 base for J; bases not matched to a gene: 11. The germline CDR1 and CDR2 sequences are LNHDA and SQIVND (reference sequence). CDR3 coding DNA: TGTGCCACCTCCGGGACAGGGGGCCTTAGGAGCAATCAGCCCCAGCATTTT. Amino acid sequence: CATSGTGGLRSNQPQHF.

This chain joins TRBV2 and TRBJ1-5; no reliable D call. Germline CDR1 and CDR2: SNHLY and FYNNEI. CDR3 length equals 13 residues. V shed 8 bases and J shed 7 bases, with 15 bases lying between them. The CDR3 DNA follows: TGTGCCAGCTCGAGTGACCCAAGGCAGCCCCAGCATTTT. Translating gives CASSSDPRQPQHF.

The V and J genes are TRBV3-1 (or the pseudogene TRBV3-2) and TRBJ2-5; 13 positions match TRBD2. J was trimmed by 4 bases and V by 4 bases; bases with no gene match: 6. Germline V gives CDR1 LGHDT, CDR2 YNNKEL (reference sequence). This CDR3 spans 16 amino acids. The CDR3 region is CASSRRTSGRGETQYF. The CDR3 DNA follows: TGTGCCAGCAGCCGCCGGACTAGCGGGAGAGGAGAGACCCAGTACTTC.

This clone has more than one count but fewer than ten. The chain has TRBV19 and TRBJ1-1; 7 bases agree with TRBD1. The J segment lost 1 base and the V segment lost 5 bases, leaving 10 bases of the junction unmatched. Germline CDR1 and CDR2: LNHDA and SQIVND (reference sequence). The CDR3 runs 16 residues. The CDR3 bases are TGTGCCAGTAGTGACCGGACAGGCGTTAAGAACACTGAAGCTTTCTTT. Protein: CASSDRTGVKNTEAFF.

In this sample, this clone turned up once. This chain links TRBV6-5 with TRBJ2-1; no definite D call. Trimming cost V 4 bases and J 2 bases, with 6 bases left between them. Germline V gene sequence: CDR1 MNHEY, CDR2 SVGAGI. The CDR3 sequence is 13 residues long. CDR3 sequence: CASSWVPYNEQFF. CDR3 DNA sequence: TGTGCCAGCAGTTGGGTGCCCTACAATGAGCAGTTCTTC.

The chain has TRBV2 and TRBJ2-5; D is undetermined. V was shortened by 7 bases and J by 4 bases, with 16 bases between the two germline ends. Per the germline V gene, CDR1 is SNHLY and CDR2 is FYNNEI. This CDR3 is 14 amino acids long. The DNA of the CDR3 is TGTGCCAGCAATACGGGCCGAGGAGTAGAGACCCAGTACTTC. Translation gives CASNTGRGVETQYF.

The gene calls are TRBV6-1 and TRBJ1-1, with no clear D. Germline CDR1 reads MNHNS; CDR2 reads SASEGT. Trimming left V 2 bases short and J 1 base short, with 8 bases between. There are 14 residues in the CDR3. This CDR3 reads CASSERGGNTEAFF. The CDR3 DNA follows: TGTGCCAGCAGTGAACGCGGCGGGAACACTGAAGCTTTCTTT.

V and J are TRBV27 and TRBJ2-4; unclear D gene. Trimming removed 2 bases from V and 9 bases from J, with 11 bases in between. The germline CDR1 and CDR2 sequences are MNHEY and SMNVEV (reference sequence). The CDR3 has 13 amino acids. The CDR3, as DNA: TGTGCCAGCAGTTTAGGGCCCGGGCTCATTCAGTACTTC. Protein product: CASSLGPGLIQYF.

This chain joins TRBV4-2 and TRBJ1-1; 7 bases align to TRBD1. Losses at the gene ends were 8 bases for V and 2 bases for J; bases not matched to a gene: 11. The CDR3 is 15 amino acids. CDR1 and CDR2 (germline): LGHNA, YNFKEQ. The DNA of the CDR3 is TGTGCCAGCGACCGGGACAGTGGCTTAAACACTGAAGCTTTCTTT. It yields the protein CASDRDSGLNTEAFF.